This T cell receptor (beta chain) was identified in a study of shared clonotypes between healthy human individuals. At the level of the study: A couple of women and a few men aged 18 to 49 served as donors.

Study findings and constraints: Larger estimated richness was generally seen in naive subsets than in memory subsets. Donor scarcity curtailed the genetic and exposure-history diversity represented herein.

A remark on this clone: What it binds is unknown.

Original handling: Junction-only sequences without quality scores were provided by ImmunoSEQ, so filtering was different. Data came from immunoSEQ multiplex PCR; TCRdb stores just in-frame clones and leaves some out. The DNA gave D and trimming, while V, J and clone size come from that table. The sample comprises 2 million to 2.5 million clones, 85% to 95% of which are singletons, and approximately 0.39% rests with the top ten. This TCR was recovered from a man between 18 and 29 years old in good health. Some clones in this sample may be carry-over from other donors' samples. Sequenced: naive CD4+ T cells from PBMCs. Subset indicated: CD45RA+ positively selected.

The CDR3 loop is CASFLLAEPDEQYF. DNA for the CDR3: TGTGCCAGCTTTCTTCTCGCCGAGCCTGACGAGCAGTACTTC. The chain recombines TRBV27 with TRBJ2-7; D uncertain. V was clipped by 8 bases and J by 5 bases, with 19 bases between them. This CDR3 has 14 residues. CDR1 and CDR2 from the germline V gene are MNHEY and SMNVEV (reference sequence).